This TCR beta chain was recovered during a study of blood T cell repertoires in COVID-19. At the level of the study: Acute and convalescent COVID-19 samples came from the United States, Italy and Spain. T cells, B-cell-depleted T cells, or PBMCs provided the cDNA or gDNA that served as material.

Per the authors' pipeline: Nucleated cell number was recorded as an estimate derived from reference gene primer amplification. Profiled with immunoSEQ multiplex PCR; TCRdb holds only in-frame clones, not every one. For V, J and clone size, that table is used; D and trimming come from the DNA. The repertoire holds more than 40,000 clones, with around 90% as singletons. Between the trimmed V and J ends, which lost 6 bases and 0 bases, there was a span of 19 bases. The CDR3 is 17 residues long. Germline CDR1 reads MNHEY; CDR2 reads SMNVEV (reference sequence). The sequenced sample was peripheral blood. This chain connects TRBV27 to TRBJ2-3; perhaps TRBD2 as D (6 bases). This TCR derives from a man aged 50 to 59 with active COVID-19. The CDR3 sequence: CASRGGAGGISTDTQYF. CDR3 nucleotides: TGTGCCAGCAGGGGCGGAGCGGGTGGGATTAGCACAGATACGCAGTATTTT.